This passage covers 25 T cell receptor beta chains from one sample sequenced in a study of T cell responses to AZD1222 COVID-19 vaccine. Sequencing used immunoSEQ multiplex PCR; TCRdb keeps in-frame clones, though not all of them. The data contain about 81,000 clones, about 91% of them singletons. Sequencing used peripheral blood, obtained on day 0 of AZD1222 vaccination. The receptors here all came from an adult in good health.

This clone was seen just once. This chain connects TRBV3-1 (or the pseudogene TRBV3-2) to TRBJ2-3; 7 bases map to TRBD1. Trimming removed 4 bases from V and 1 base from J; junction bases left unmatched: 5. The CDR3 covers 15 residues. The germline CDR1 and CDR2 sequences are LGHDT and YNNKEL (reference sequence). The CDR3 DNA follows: TGTGCCAGCAGCCCGTGGACAGGAGGCACAGATACGCAGTATTTT. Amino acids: CASSPWTGGTDTQYF.

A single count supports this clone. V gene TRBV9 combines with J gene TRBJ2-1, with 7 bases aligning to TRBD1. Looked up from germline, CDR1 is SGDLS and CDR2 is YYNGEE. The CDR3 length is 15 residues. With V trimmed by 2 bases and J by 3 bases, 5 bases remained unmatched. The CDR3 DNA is TGTGCCAGCAGCGTTGGTTCAGGGGGCTACAATGAGCAGTTCTTC. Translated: CASSVGSGGYNEQFF.

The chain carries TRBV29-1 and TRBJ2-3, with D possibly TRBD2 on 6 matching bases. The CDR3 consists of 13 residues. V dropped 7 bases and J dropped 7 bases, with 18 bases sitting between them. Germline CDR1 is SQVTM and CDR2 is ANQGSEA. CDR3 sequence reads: CSATPTSANTQYF. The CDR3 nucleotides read TGCAGCGCAACCCCGACTAGTGCGAATACGCAGTATTTT.

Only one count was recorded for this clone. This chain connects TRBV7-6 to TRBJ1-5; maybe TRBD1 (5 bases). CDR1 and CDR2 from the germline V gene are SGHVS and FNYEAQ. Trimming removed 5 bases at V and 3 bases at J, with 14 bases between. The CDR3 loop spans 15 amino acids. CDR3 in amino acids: CASSSGAGVNQPQHF. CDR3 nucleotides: TGTGCCAGCAGCAGTGGGGCGGGGGTCAATCAGCCCCAGCATTTT.

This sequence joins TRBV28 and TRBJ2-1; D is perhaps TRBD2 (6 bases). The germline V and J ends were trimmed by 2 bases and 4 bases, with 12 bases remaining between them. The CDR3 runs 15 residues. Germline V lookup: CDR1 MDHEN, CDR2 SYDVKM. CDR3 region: CASSLVERAYNEQFF. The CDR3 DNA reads TGTGCCAGCAGTTTAGTGGAGCGGGCATACAATGAGCAGTTCTTC.

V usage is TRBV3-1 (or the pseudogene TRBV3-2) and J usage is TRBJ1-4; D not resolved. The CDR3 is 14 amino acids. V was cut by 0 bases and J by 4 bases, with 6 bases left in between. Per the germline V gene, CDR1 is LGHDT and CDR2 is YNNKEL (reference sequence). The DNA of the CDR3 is TGTGCCAGCAGCCAAGAACTGCTTAATGAAAAACTGTTTTTT. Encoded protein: CASSQELLNEKLFF.

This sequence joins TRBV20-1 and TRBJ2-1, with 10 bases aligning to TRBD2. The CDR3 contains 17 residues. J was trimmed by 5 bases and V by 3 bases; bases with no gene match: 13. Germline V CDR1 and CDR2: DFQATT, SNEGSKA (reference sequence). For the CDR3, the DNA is TGCAGTGCTAGTAAAGCCTACTCTAGCGGGAGAGACAATGAGCAGTTCTTC. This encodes CSASKAYSSGRDNEQFF.

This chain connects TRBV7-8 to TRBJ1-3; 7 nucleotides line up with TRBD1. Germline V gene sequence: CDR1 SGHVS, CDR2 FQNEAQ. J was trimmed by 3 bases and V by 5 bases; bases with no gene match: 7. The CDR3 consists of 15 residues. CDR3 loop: CASSPEGAHGNTIYF. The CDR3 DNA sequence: TGTGCCAGCAGCCCCGAGGGGGCGCATGGAAACACCATATATTTT.

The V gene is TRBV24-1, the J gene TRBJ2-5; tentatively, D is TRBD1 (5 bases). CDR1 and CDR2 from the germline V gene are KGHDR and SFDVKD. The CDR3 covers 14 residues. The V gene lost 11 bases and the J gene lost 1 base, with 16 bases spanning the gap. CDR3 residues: CANRGKFPQETQYF. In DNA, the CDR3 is TGTGCCAATAGGGGTAAATTCCCCCAAGAGACCCAGTACTTC.

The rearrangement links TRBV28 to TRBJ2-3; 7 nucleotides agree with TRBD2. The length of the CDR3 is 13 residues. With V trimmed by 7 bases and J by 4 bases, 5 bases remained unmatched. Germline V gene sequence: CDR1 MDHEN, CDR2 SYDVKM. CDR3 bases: TGTGCCAGCAAGGCGGGAGTGGCAGATACGCAGTATTTT. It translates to CASKAGVADTQYF.

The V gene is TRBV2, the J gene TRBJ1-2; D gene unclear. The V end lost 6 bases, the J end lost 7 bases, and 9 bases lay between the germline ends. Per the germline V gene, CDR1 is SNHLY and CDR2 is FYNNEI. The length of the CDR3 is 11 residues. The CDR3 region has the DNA TGTGCCAGCAGATTGAACGGTGGCTACACCTTC. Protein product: CASRLNGGYTF.

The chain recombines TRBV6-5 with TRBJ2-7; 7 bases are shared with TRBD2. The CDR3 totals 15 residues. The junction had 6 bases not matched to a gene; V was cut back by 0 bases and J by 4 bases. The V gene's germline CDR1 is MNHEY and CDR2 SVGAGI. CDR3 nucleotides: TGTGCCAGCAGTTACTCGCGGGAGCGAACTTACGAGCAGTACTTC. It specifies CASSYSRERTYEQYF.

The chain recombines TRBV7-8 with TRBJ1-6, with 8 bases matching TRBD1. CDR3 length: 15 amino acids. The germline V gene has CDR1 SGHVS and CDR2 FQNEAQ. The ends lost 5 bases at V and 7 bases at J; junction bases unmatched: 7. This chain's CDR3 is CASSPGQGGNSPLHF. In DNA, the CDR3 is TGTGCCAGCAGCCCCGGACAGGGAGGGAATTCACCCCTCCACTTT.

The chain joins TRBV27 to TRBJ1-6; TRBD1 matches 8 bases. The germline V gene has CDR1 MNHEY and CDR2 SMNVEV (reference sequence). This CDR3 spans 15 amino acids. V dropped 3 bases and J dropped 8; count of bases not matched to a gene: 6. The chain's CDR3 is CASSLWDRIHSPLHF. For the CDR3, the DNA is TGTGCCAGCAGTTTGTGGGACAGGATTCATTCACCCCTCCACTTT.

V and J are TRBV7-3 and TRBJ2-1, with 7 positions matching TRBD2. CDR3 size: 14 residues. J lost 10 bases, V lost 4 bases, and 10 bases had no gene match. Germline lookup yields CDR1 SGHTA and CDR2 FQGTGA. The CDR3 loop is CASSSRDYPREQFF. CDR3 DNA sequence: TGTGCCAGCAGCTCCCGGGACTACCCCAGAGAGCAGTTCTTC.

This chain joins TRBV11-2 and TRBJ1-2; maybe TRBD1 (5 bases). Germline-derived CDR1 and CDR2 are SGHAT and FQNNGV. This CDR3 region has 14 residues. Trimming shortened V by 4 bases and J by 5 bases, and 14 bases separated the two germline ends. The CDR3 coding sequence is TGTGCCAGCAGCTCCTTGGGGGATCCTTATGGCTACACCTTC. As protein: CASSSLGDPYGYTF.

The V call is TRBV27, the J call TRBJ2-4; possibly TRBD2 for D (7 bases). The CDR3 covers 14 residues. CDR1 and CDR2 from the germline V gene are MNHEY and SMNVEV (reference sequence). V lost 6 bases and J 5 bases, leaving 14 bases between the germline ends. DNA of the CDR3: TGTGCCAGCAGAACCGCGGGGGCCCAAAACATTCAGTACTTC. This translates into CASRTAGAQNIQYF.

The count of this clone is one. CDR3 amino acids: CASSLGHPGGKLFF. The CDR3 DNA is TGTGCCAGCAGCTTAGGGCACCCCGGCGGAAAACTGTTTTTT. V gene TRBV7-2 combines with J gene TRBJ1-4; no reliable D call. Trimming removed 1 base at V and 10 bases at J, with 13 bases between. Germline loops: CDR1 SGHTA, CDR2 FQGNSA. The CDR3 is 14 residues long.

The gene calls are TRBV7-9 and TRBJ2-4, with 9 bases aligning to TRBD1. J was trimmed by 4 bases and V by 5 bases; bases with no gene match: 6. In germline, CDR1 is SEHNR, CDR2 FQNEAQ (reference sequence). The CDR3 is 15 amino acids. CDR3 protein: CASSTGQGGKNIQYF. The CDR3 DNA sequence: TGTGCCAGCAGCACGGGACAGGGCGGGAAAAACATTCAGTACTTC.

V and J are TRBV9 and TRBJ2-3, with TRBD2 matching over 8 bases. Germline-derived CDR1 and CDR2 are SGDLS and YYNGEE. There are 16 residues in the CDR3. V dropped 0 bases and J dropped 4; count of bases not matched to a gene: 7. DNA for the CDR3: TGTGCCAGCAGCGTAGGTGGCGGGAGGTTGTCAGATACGCAGTATTTT. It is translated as CASSVGGGRLSDTQYF.

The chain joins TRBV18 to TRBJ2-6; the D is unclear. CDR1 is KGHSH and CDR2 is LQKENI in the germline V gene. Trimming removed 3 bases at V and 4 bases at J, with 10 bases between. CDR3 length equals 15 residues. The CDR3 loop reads CASSPGFGGANVLTF. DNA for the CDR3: TGTGCCAGCTCACCCGGGTTTGGGGGGGCCAACGTCCTGACTTTC.

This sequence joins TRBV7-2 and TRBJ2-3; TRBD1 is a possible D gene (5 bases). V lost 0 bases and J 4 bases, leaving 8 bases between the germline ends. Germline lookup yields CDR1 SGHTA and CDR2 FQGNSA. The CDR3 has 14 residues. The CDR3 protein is CASSLAQGPDTQYF. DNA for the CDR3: TGTGCCAGCAGCTTAGCGCAGGGCCCAGATACGCAGTATTTT.

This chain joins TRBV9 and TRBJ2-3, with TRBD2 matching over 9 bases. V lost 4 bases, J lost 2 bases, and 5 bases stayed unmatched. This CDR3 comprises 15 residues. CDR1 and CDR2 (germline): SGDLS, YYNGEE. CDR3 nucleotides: TGTGCCAGCAGCTCACTAGCGGGTAACACAGATACGCAGTATTTT. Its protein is CASSSLAGNTDTQYF.

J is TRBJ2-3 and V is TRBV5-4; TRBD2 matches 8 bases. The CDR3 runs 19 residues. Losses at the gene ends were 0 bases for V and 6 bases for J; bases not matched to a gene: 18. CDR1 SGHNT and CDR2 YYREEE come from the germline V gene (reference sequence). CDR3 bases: TGTGCCAGCAGCTTGGCACTACCAACACGGAGCGGGAGAGGTGATACGCAGTATTTT. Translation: CASSLALPTRSGRGDTQYF. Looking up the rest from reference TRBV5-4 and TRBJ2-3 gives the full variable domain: ETGVTQSPTHLIKTRGQQVTLRCSSQSGHNTVSWYQQALGQGPQFIFQYYREEENGRGNFPPRFSGLQFPNYSSELNVNALELDDSALYLCASSLALPTRSGRGDTQYFGPGTRLTVL.

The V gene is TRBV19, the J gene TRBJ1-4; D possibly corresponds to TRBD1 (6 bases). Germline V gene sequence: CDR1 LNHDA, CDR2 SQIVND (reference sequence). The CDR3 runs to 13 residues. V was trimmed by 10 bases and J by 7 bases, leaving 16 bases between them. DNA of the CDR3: TGTGCCACCACGACAGGCGCACCTGAAAAACTGTTTTTT. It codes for CATTTGAPEKLFF. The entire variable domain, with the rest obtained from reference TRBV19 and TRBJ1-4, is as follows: DGGITQSPKYLFRKEGQNVTLSCEQNLNHDAMYWYRQDPGQGLRLIYYSQIVNDFQKGDIAEGYSVSREKKESFPLTVTSAQKNPTAFYLCATTTGAPEKLFFGSGTQLSVL.